This TCR beta chain comes out of a study of Tregs in tolerant kidney transplant recipients. The germline CDR1 and CDR2 sequences are SGHAT and FQNNGV. Deletions cut 3 bases from V and 6 bases from J, with 11 bases between. This CDR3 is 13 amino acids long. Recipients received nonmyeloablative bone marrow transplants from related graft donors, with transient mixed chimerism. This table comes from immunoSEQ multiplex PCR, and its TCRdb copy is limited to in-frame clones, with some not included. Counted here are about 81,000 clones, 90% to 95% occurring once; the ten biggest clones make up 1.6%. The clonotype was recovered from a human patient who received a combined kidney and bone marrow transplant. Some T cells may be transferred from the graft donor. Sequenced material: CD4+ T cells from blood (PBMCs), taken 24 months after the transplant. V is TRBV11-2 and J is TRBJ1-1, with D maybe TRBD1 (5 bases). The CDR3 loop is CASSFQGWSEAFF. CDR3 coding DNA: TGTGCCAGCAGCTTTCAGGGTTGGTCTGAAGCTTTCTTT.